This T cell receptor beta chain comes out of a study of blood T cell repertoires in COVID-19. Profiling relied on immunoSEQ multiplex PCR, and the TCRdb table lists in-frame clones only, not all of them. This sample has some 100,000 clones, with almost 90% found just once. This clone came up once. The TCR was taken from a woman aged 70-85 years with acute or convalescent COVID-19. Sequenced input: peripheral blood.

CDR3 loop: CASSQDRRDNSPLHF. CDR3 coding DNA: TGCGCCAGCAGCCAAGATCGGAGGGATAATTCACCCCTCCACTTT. The chain employs TRBV4-1 and TRBJ1-6; D unresolved. Germline loops: CDR1 MGHRA, CDR2 YSYEKL. V dropped 0 bases and J dropped 5 bases, with 8 bases sitting between them. CDR3 length: 15 amino acids.